Detailed here is one TCR beta chain. This sample was taken from a study of post-analysis software for immune sequencing data. Researchers reported that TCR beta cDNA libraries carried unique molecular identifiers. TCRdb itself ran the PCR reads through MiXCR, one entry per CDR3 protein. There are roughly 700,000 distinct CDR3 sequences in the sample; 25% to 30% occur only once, and under 0.7% lies in the top ten. The source material was blood. The sequence came from a girl between 10 and 17 years old with multiple sclerosis.

This CDR3 is CASRETQLPGQPQHF. For the CDR3, the DNA is TGTGCCAGCAGAGAGACACAACTCCCAGGTCAGCCCCAGCATTTT. The chain links TRBV12-3 or TRBV12-4 to TRBJ1-5; D gene unclear. The length of the CDR3 is 15 residues. The V gene lost 6 bases and the J gene lost 6 bases, with 18 bases spanning the gap.